This TCR beta chain stems from a study of T cells of healthy individuals. TCRdb processed the 5' RACE reads anew with MiXCR; each CDR3 protein has one entry. The data contain tens of thousands of distinct CDR3 sequences, around 5.1% of them singletons. This clonotype has just a few counts. CDR3 length: 13 residues. The germline V gene encodes CDR1 SGHTA and CDR2 FQGTGA. Between the trimmed V and J ends, which lost 5 bases and 9 bases, there was a span of 14 bases. The TCR originated in a female donor in good health. The genes are TRBV7-3 and TRBJ2-1; possible D gene TRBD2, 5 bases. The CDR3 here is CASSLPSSSEQFF. CDR3 coding DNA: TGTGCCAGCAGCCTCCCTTCTAGCTCTGAGCAGTTCTTC.